The 5 T cell receptor beta chains below all came from one sample that was sequenced in a study of T cell responses to AZD1222 COVID-19 vaccine (dated by TCRdb to the early 2020s). The method behind the library was the immunoSEQ multiplex PCR assay. The table comes from immuneACCESS by way of TCRdb, which keeps in-frame sequences with V and J called. Part of the clones is missing from these tables; in studies checked, under half for an unresolved V gene and the rest for unknown reasons. The sample table shows 120,000 to 150,000 clones, and approximately 86% are seen once. In total, the top ten clones hold around 5.1% of the sample. Taken with the paper, the label for time point translates to: about 28 days (+/-7) after the second vaccine dose. This sample comprised peripheral blood, obtained 28 days after the second AZD1222 dose. These receptors were obtained from an adult who received the AZD1222 COVID-19 vaccine.

The table lists this clone with a few counts. The V gene is TRBV15, the J gene TRBJ1-1; D call uncertain. With 3 bases removed from V and 6 bases from J, the gap between germline ends came to 11 bases. CDR1 and CDR2 from the germline V gene are LNHNV and YYDKDF (reference sequence). This CDR3 region has 13 residues. CDR3 in amino acids: CATSRSRAAEAFF. The CDR3 DNA is TGTGCCACCAGCAGGTCCCGGGCCGCTGAAGCTTTCTTT.

V gene TRBV5-1 combines with J gene TRBJ2-3, with 9 bases lining up with TRBD2. The V and J ends lost 1 base and 3 bases, in that order; junction bases with no gene match: 6. CDR1 and CDR2 from the germline V gene are SGHRS and YFSETQ. The CDR3 loop spans 16 amino acids. The CDR3 nucleotides read TGCGCCAGCAGCTTGCGGAGCGGGGGGAGTACAGATACGCAGTATTTT. It yields the protein CASSLRSGGSTDTQYF. Together with reference TRBV5-1 and TRBJ2-3, the CDR3 gives the full variable domain: KAGVTQTPRYLIKTRGQQVTLSCSPISGHRSVSWYQQTPGQGLQFLFEYFSETQRNKGNFPGRFSGRQFSNSRSEMNVSTLELGDSALYLCASSLRSGGSTDTQYFGPGTRLTVL.

Only a few counts were recorded for this clone. The chain employs TRBV27 and TRBJ2-1, with 8 bases that match TRBD1. CDR1 is MNHEY and CDR2 is SMNVEV in the germline V gene (reference sequence). The CDR3 is 14 amino acids. Losses at the gene ends were 4 bases for V and 7 bases for J; bases not matched to a gene: 6. CDR3 region: CASSSSTGENEQFF. DNA of the CDR3: TGTGCCAGCAGTTCGTCGACAGGGGAAAATGAGCAGTTCTTC.

The chain has TRBV4-1 and TRBJ1-2; 7 bases line up with TRBD1. CDR3 length: 16 residues. Germline CDR1 reads MGHRA; CDR2 reads YSYEKL. The V and J ends lost 3 bases and 3 bases, in that order; junction bases with no gene match: 10. The CDR3 sequence: CASSQNGGQVDYGYTF. Here the CDR3 DNA reads TGCGCCAGCAGCCAGAACGGTGGACAGGTCGACTATGGCTACACCTTC.

The V and J genes are TRBV5-1 and TRBJ1-2; D is unresolved. The length of the CDR3 is 14 residues. V lost 0 bases to trimming and J lost 1 base, with 7 bases between them. From germline, CDR1 is SGHRS and CDR2 YFSETQ. The CDR3 sequence: CASSLDRNNYGYTF. For the CDR3, the DNA is TGCGCCAGCAGCTTGGACCGAAATAACTATGGCTACACCTTC.